This T cell receptor beta chain is drawn from a study of CD8 T cells in Susac syndrome. Reverse transcription used roughly 0.45 to 1 ug RNA and random hexamers. Amplification of the TCR beta CDR3 was carried out by immunoSEQ multiplex PCR, which spanned a total of 54 Vbeta and 13 Jbeta segments. TCRdb ran MiXCR on the immunoSEQ multiplex PCR reads and lists one entry per CDR3 protein. The table records about 300,000 distinct CDR3 sequences, about 92% of them present only once. Germline V gene data show CDR1 as MNHEY and CDR2 as SVGEGT. V was trimmed by 0 bases and J by 1 base, leaving 6 bases between them. This CDR3 is built from 15 residues. CD8+ and CD4+ T cells circulating in blood were sequenced for TCR beta. The multiple sclerosis control group consisted of treatment-naive patients whose relapsing-remitting disease, which was either stable or active, fulfilled revised McDonald criteria.

The TCR sequence derives from a human donor with multiple sclerosis. The chain links TRBV6-2 or TRBV6-3 to TRBJ2-2; D may be TRBD1 (6 bases). Material: CD4+ T cells from PBMCs. The CDR3 DNA is TGTGCCAGCAGTTACTCGGGACAGAACACCGGGGAGCTGTTTTTT. This encodes CASSYSGQNTGELFF.